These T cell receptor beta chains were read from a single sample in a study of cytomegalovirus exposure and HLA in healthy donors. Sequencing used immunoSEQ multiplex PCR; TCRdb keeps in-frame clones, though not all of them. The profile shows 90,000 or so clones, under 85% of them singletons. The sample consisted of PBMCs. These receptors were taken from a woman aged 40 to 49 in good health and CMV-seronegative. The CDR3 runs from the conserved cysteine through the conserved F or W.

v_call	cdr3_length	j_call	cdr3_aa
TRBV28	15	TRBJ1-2	CASLTFGQGNYGYTF
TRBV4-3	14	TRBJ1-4	CASSRGQGELKLFF
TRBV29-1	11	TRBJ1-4	CSGAYFEKLFF
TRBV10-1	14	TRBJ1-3	CASSGQTSGNTIYF
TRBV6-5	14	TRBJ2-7	CASSYSSGPWEQYF
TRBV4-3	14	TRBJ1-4	CASSRGQWDEKLFF
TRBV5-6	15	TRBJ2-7	CASSLSYRETYEQYF
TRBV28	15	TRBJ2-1	CASGQLAGTYNEQFF
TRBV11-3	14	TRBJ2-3	CASSLDRNRDTQYF
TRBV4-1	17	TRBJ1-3	CASSQGPGEGLGNTIYF
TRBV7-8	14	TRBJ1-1	CASSLDRVNTEAFF
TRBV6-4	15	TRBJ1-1	CASSDSRRGGTEAFF
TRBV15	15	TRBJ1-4	CATSRGTGRDEKLFF
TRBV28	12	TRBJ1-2	CASLTGKHGYTF
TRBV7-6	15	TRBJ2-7	CASSSGQGASYEQYF
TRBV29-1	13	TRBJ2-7	CSVQAGSSYEQYF
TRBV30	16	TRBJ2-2	CAWSTGSGRMSGELFF
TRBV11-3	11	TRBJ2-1	CASGHRGEQFF
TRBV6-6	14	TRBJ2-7	CASSSGTSLYEQYF
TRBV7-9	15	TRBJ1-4	CASRAWGGQGEKLFF
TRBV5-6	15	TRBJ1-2	CASSLMNTDSYGYTF
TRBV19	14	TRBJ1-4	CASHRVDGGRELFF
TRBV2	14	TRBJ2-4	CASTPSGAKNIQYF
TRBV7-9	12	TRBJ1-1	CASRPDRTEAFF
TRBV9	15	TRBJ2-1	CASSLPPDSHNEQFF